This entry concerns a single T cell receptor (beta chain). These data come from a study of blood T cell repertoires in COVID-19. Overall study context: Acute and convalescent COVID-19 samples came from the United States, Italy and Spain. PBMCs, B-cell-depleted T cells, or T cells provided the cDNA or gDNA that made up the material.

Per the study methods: Reference gene primer amplification in the assay estimated nucleated cell counts. Clones were read by immunoSEQ multiplex PCR, and TCRdb kept only the in-frame ones, dropping some. V and J calls and clone size are copied from that table; D and trimming were computed from the DNA. The sample lists roughly 180,000 clones, approximately 91% seen once, with 2.1% in the top ten. CDR3 size: 13 residues. Germline assignment: CDR1 ENHRY and CDR2 SYGVKD. Trimming left V 0 bases short and J 8 bases short, with 10 bases between. The receptor was isolated from a man in his 70s with active or convalescent COVID-19. The rearrangement links TRBV10-3 to TRBJ1-1; D ambiguous. Sequenced material: peripheral blood. The CDR3 reads CAISESRQMEAFF. CDR3 bases: TGTGCCATCAGTGAGTCGAGGCAAATGGAAGCTTTCTTT.